This section outlines one TCR beta chain sequence together with its context. Its target is not known. Generated by immunoSEQ multiplex PCR, the TCRdb table keeps only in-frame clones and is missing some. The sample records around 63,000 clones, around 75% being singletons. This sample is part of a study of vaccination effects on CD4 cells after COVID-19. Study details: The participants, recipients of two vaccine doses, got either BNT162b2 or mRNA-1273.

Before sequencing, viral peptide pools were used by the ViraFEST assay to expand antigen-specific CD4+ T cells. Following 10 days of culture, CD4+ T cells were isolated. In the vaccine recipients, nucleocapsid antibodies were negative and there was no prior SARS-CoV-2 infection. Cultivation was performed at 1.5 million to 2.5 million PBMC per well with 9 to 10 IU/ml IL-2 and 7.5 to 10 ug/ml peptides added. The CDR3 has 15 amino acids. Germline V CDR1 and CDR2: SGHTA, FQGTGA. The V end lost 5 bases, the J end lost 1 base, and 13 bases lay between the germline ends. The receptor's source is a human donor who received a COVID-19 vaccine. This chain links TRBV7-3 with TRBJ2-3; weak D call: TRBD2 (5 bases). The material sequenced was CD4+ T cells from PBMCs cultured with HCoV-OC43 spike peptides, taken before COVID-19 vaccination. Documented subset: HCoV-OC43 spike overlapping peptide pool stimulation. The CDR3 coding sequence is TGTGCCAGCAGCCCAGCCGGACTCCGCACAGATACGCAGTATTTT. Translating it yields CASSPAGLRTDTQYF.